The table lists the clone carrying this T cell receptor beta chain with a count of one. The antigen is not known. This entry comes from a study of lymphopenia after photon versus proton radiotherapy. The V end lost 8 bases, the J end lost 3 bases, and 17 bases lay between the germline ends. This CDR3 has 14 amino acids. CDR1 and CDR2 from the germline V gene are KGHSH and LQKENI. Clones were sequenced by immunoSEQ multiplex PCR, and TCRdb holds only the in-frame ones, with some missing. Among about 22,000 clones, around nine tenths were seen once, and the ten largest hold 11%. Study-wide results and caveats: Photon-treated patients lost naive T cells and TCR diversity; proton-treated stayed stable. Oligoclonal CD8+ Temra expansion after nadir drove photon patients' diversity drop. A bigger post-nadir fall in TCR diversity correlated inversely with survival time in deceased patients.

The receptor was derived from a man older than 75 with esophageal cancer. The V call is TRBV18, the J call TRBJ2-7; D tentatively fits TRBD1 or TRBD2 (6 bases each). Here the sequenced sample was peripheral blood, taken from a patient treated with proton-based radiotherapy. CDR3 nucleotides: TGTGCCAGCCAACCGGGTGGAGGGGGCTACGAGCAGTACTTC. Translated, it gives CASQPGGGGYEQYF. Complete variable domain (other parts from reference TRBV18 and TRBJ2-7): NAGVMQNPRHLVRRRGQEARLRCSPMKGHSHVYWYRQLPEEGLKFMVYLQKENIIDESGMPKERFSAEFPKEGPSILRIQQVVRGDSAAYFCASQPGGGGYEQYFGPGTRLTVT.